This paragraph reports one T cell receptor (beta chain). The authors' processing: Researchers report that nucleated cell counts were estimated from reference gene primer amplification. TCRdb keeps only in-frame clones here, not all; method: immunoSEQ multiplex PCR. For V, J and clone size, that table is used; D and trimming come from the DNA. Of approximately 72,000 clones listed, approximately 85% are singletons. These data belong to a study of blood T cell repertoires in COVID-19. On the study more broadly: Samples representing acute and convalescent COVID-19 were sourced from the United States, Italy and Spain. PBMCs, B-cell-depleted T cells, or T cells provided the cDNA or gDNA that made up the material.

CDR1 SGHDN and CDR2 FVKESK come from the germline V gene. CDR3 length: 14 amino acids. V shed 6 bases and J 1 base; nucleotides not matched to a gene: 2. This TCR derives from an elderly woman with active or convalescent COVID-19. The chain is built from TRBV14 and TRBJ1-5; 8 nucleotides match TRBD1. The sequencing input was peripheral blood. CDR3 in amino acids: CASRGDRSNQPQHF. CDR3 nucleotide sequence: TGTGCCAGCAGGGGGGACAGGAGCAATCAGCCCCAGCATTTT. Complete variable domain (other parts from reference TRBV14 and TRBJ1-5): EAGVTQFPSHSVIEKGQTVTLRCDPISGHDNLYWYRRVMGKEIKFLLHFVKESKQDESGMPNNRFLAERTGGTYSTLKVQPAELEDSGVYFCASRGDRSNQPQHFGDGTRLSIL.